This TCR beta chain was recorded in a study of blood T cells in healthy people across ages (dated by TCRdb to between 2014 and 2017). With regard to the full study: In model experiments, roughly one uniquely barcoded TCR beta cDNA molecule per two T cells was captured by template switching. Four age groups were formed from the donors: young (average approximately 15 years), middle-aged (approximately 42), aged (62) and long-lived (about 80). For two donors (one aged 18 to 30 and one aged 80 or older), the study analyzed two additional independent replicas of 1 million unique cDNA reads from the same blood draw. Age-related changes in TCR beta repertoire diversity were measured in the study by deep sequencing normalized with unique cDNA molecular identifiers. To avoid experimental bias, donors of different ages were randomly spread across the sequencing lanes. Study-wide conclusions, independent of this receptor: Estimates of total diversity based on one million sequenced T cells were considered lower bounds and underestimates. Because the CMV infection status of the donors was unknown, age-related changes in expanded clonotypes may potentially have been confounded. Since profiling was done on bulk unsorted PBMCs, naive and antigen-experienced compartments could not be conclusively compared. The percentage of naive T cells measured by flow cytometry correlated strongly with observed TCR beta diversity. Compared with the aged group, the long-lived group had more naive CD4+ T cells, fewer expanded clones and increased TCR diversity, a pattern suggesting age selection. Observed TCR beta diversity per million T cells fell roughly linearly with age, and a significant reduction was already apparent by age about 43.

The method behind the library was 5' RACE. A second PCR of roughly 7 to 11 cycles was run with a J-beta primer mix and a sample-barcoded 5' primer. A unique molecular identifier was introduced onto each TCR beta cDNA molecule by a template-switch 5' adaptor carrying 12 random nucleotides. At least 3 million CDR3-containing paired-end reads were obtained from each sample. First-strand cDNA was synthesized from all RNA with the Mint cDNA synthesis kit, primed by a TRBC-specific oligonucleotide. Following uracil-DNA glycosylase treatment, all cDNA underwent a first 18-cycle PCR with the universal primers M1SS and BC2_uni_R. The published analysis was carried out like this. Each sample was normalized by randomly selecting 1 million high-quality reads, each carrying a distinct molecular identifier. Instead of being binned into consensus sequences, reads that shared molecular identifiers were thrown out. MiTCR, with a Q25 quality threshold and the strictest error-elimination algorithm, was used for CDR3 identification, clonotype clustering and error correction. Lower-bound total TCR beta diversity was estimated with a nonparametric unseen species model using Euler transformation. TCRdb took the public reads, trimmed them with fastp at Q25, ran MiXCR for clone calling and kept in-frame beta chains. Each entry merges the rows of one CDR3 protein and shows their most common DNA and genes. TCRdb, rather than the study authors, made the V and J calls. The sample has some 1,800,000 distinct CDR3 sequences on record, about two fifths of them singletons. 23% of the sample is held by the ten biggest clonotypes.

Germline trimming: 5 bases from V, 2 bases from J; junction bases outside gene matches: 7. CDR1 is given as SQVTM and CDR2 as ANQGSEA, both from the germline V gene. The CDR3 covers 14 residues, taking in both the cysteine and the phenylalanine. The CDR3 DNA has 42 bases and is translated from base 1. Systemically healthy Caucasian individuals from Russia, 35 to 50 in total and aged roughly 6 to 95 years, were included as donors. Each donor gave around 9.5 milliliters of peripheral blood, collected into EDTA-treated Vacutainer tubes. PBMCs were isolated by Ficoll-Paque density-gradient centrifugation, with at least 7 million obtained per sample. Trizol reagent was used to extract total RNA from the PBMCs, yielding at least 6 micrograms per sample. For every donor, flow cytometry on a PBMC aliquot measured the percentage of naive CD45RAhigh/CD27high T cells. Comments on this clonotype: It lacks a known antigen. Base qualities were left out, and no much larger clone turns up one base away.

Sequencing was done on a sample of blood. This TCR was recovered from a human donor in good health. Recombination linked TRBV29-1 to TRBJ2-3; TRBD1 fits 7 bases in the junction. The bases read TGCAGCGTTTTCAGGGACAGAGCCACAGATACGCAGTATTTT. Its protein reads: CSVFRDRATDTQYF.